This TCR beta chain was profiled in a study of blood T cells in healthy people across ages. Overall study findings and caveats: Strong correlation was found linking TCR beta diversity to naive T cell percentage. Unsorted PBMCs prevented conclusive naive versus antigen-experienced comparison.

This clonotype was seen a single time. Its specificity is unknown. Healthy Russian Caucasian donors spanned ages about 6 to 100 years. A J-beta primer mix and a sample-barcoded 5' primer were used in a second PCR of roughly 6 to 11 cycles. Every cDNA molecule carried a tag from a template-switch adaptor bearing 12 random nucleotides. A single record per CDR3 protein comes from TCRdb applying MiXCR to the 5' RACE reads. The sample lists over 1,500,000 distinct CDR3 sequences, 39% occurring once. Per germline, CDR1 SNHLY and CDR2 FYNNEI. The CDR3 covers 13 residues. V lost 10 bases, J lost 2 bases, and 11 bases lay in between.

The origin of this receptor is a human donor in good health. The sample comprised blood. This chain connects TRBV2 to TRBJ1-4; unclear D gene. The CDR3 nucleotides are TGTGCCACACGACCTGATACTAATGAAAAACTGTTTTTT. It codes for CATRPDTNEKLFF. The full variable domain, in which reference TRBV2 and TRBJ1-4 provide the parts outside the CDR3, is EPEVTQTPSHQVTQMGQEVILRCVPISNHLYFYWYRQILGQKVEFLVSFYNNEISEKSEIFDDQFSVERPDGSNFTLKIRSTKLEDSAMYFCATRPDTNEKLFFGSGTQLSVL.